This TCR beta chain was captured by sequencing in a study of blood T cell repertoires in COVID-19. Clones were read by immunoSEQ multiplex PCR, and TCRdb kept only the in-frame ones, dropping some. Of about 270,000 clones in the sample, around 90% are singletons; the top ten hold roughly 2.2%. The CDR3 spans 15 residues. Trimming cost V 7 bases and J 1 base, with 15 bases left between them. Germline V gene sequence: CDR1 LNHDA, CDR2 SQIVND (reference sequence). The chain carries TRBV19 and TRBJ2-3; D not resolved. The specimen was peripheral blood. The origin of this receptor is a man in his fifties or sixties with acute or convalescent COVID-19. This chain's CDR3 is CASTTRPSGTDTQYF. The CDR3 nucleotides are TGTGCCAGTACTACCCGGCCTAGTGGCACAGATACGCAGTATTTT.